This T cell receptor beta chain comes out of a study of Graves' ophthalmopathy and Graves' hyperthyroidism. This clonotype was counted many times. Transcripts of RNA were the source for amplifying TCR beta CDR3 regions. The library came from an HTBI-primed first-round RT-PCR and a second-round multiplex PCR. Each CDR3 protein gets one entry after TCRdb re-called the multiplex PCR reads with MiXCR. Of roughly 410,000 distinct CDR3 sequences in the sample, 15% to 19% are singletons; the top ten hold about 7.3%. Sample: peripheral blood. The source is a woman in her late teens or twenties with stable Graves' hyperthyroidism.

DNA of the CDR3: TGTGCCAGCAGTTACGCCAGGGTTAACTACGAGCAGTACTTC. Translated, it gives CASSYARVNYEQYF. The chain employs TRBV6-2 or TRBV6-3 and TRBJ2-7; TRBD1 is a possible D gene (5 bases). CDR1 and CDR2 (germline): MNHEY, SVGEGT. V lost 2 bases to trimming and J lost 3 bases, with 11 bases between them. CDR3 length: 14 residues.